Reported below is one T cell receptor (beta chain). What it binds is not known. V lost 6 bases and J lost 6, with 14 bases in between. This CDR3 region has 13 residues. Germline-derived CDR1 and CDR2 are MNHEY and SMNVEV (reference sequence). PCR involved 60 Vbeta and 13 Jbeta primers. Profiling relied on immunoSEQ multiplex PCR, and the TCRdb table lists in-frame clones only, not all of them. The data hold roughly 140,000 clones, with roughly 80% observed a single time. The sample originates from a study of cytomegalovirus exposure and HLA in healthy donors. Study-wide results and limits: Among immune exposure information, only CMV serostatus was available. TRBV6-2, TRBV6-3 and some other V segments were excluded as indistinguishable.

The material sequenced was PBMCs. This TCR was sampled from a middle-aged woman in good health and CMV-seropositive. The V and J genes are TRBV27 and TRBJ1-2, with D maybe TRBD1 (6 bases). The CDR3 here is CASRPGTNNGYTF. The CDR3 DNA sequence: TGTGCCAGCAGACCCGGGACAAACAATGGCTACACCTTC.